The 18 T cell receptor beta chains below all came from one sample that was sequenced in a study of T-cell memory formation after mild COVID-19. MiXCR, run by TCRdb on the 5' RACE reads, gives a single entry per CDR3 protein. The sample has 470,000 or so distinct CDR3 sequences; roughly 18% are singletons. The sample was PBMCs or a T cell subset sorted from them (not recorded which). The source of these receptors is a man younger than 35 who had mild COVID-19 (a few samples of this study predate the infection). Cell type and time point are not known.

The genes are TRBV19 and TRBJ2-3; 7 nucleotides agree with TRBD1. The J segment lost 5 bases and the V segment lost 8 bases, leaving 10 bases of the junction unmatched. Germline CDR1 LNHDA, CDR2 SQIVND (reference sequence). The CDR3 is 14 amino acids. CDR3 sequence (DNA): TGTGCCAGTCAACCGGGACAGTGGTTAGATACGCAGTATTTT. Its translation: CASQPGQWLDTQYF.

This clonotype was found many times. The V call is TRBV6-2 or TRBV6-3, the J call TRBJ1-1; D might be TRBD1 (5 bases). V was clipped by 6 bases and J by 4 bases, with 15 bases between them. Looked up from germline, CDR1 is MNHEY and CDR2 is SVGEGT. The CDR3 sequence is 14 residues long. The CDR3 sequence: CASSRDGLATEAFF. As DNA, the CDR3 is TGTGCCAGCAGCCGGGACGGGCTTGCCACTGAAGCTTTCTTT.

The chain recombines TRBV7-3 with TRBJ2-5, with D perhaps being TRBD1 or TRBD2 (6 bases each). This CDR3 contains 15 residues. Germline CDR1 and CDR2: SGHTA and FQGTGA. V lost 5 bases, J lost 0 bases, and 13 bases lay in between. CDR3 in DNA: TGTGCCAGCAGCCCAGGCGGGACAAACCAAGAGACCCAGTACTTC. It translates to CASSPGGTNQETQYF.

This clonotype showed up just a few times. This chain uses TRBV21-1 with TRBJ1-2. TRBV21-1 is shown as a pseudogene. This CDR3 region has 15 residues. The CDR3 region has the DNA TGTGCCAGCAGCAAACGGGGGGGCGCAAACTATGGCTACACCTTC. Its translation is CASSKRGGANYGYTF.

This chain uses TRBV28 with TRBJ2-7; TRBD1 agrees at 8 bases. Germline loops: CDR1 MDHEN, CDR2 SYDVKM. The CDR3 contains 14 residues. J was trimmed by 3 bases and V by 3 bases; bases with no gene match: 4. The CDR3 region has the DNA TGTGCCAGCAGTTTGGTCGGACAGGGCTACGAGCAGTACGTC. Translated, it gives CASSLVGQGYEQYV.

The chain couples TRBV5-1 to TRBJ1-6; TRBD1 aligns across 10 bases. The CDR3 runs to 17 residues. V lost 0 bases, J lost 9 bases, and 9 bases stayed unmatched. Germline CDR1 is SGHRS and CDR2 is YFSETQ. In DNA, the CDR3 is TGCGCCAGCAGCTTGGCCCCGGGACAGGGGAGTACTTCACCCCTCCACTTT. Its translation: CASSLAPGQGSTSPLHF.

The chain is built from TRBV12-3 or TRBV12-4 and TRBJ2-3; TRBD1 or TRBD2 may be the D gene (6 bases each). The CDR3 extends over 16 amino acids. V lost 5 bases, J lost 8 bases, and 23 bases lay in between. DNA for the CDR3: TGTGCCAGCAGTCTTTACCCGGGGCGCGAGGGGGGTACGCAGTATTTT. Encoded protein: CASSLYPGREGGTQYF.

There are a few counts of this clonotype. V usage is TRBV6-5 and J usage is TRBJ2-7; TRBD1 matches at 9 bases. This CDR3 contains 14 residues. The germline V gene has CDR1 MNHEY and CDR2 SVGAGI. Trimming removed 4 bases from V and 5 bases from J; junction bases left unmatched: 6. The CDR3 DNA sequence: TGTGCCAGCAGTTCCTGGGACAGGGTGGACGAGCAGTACTTC. Protein sequence: CASSSWDRVDEQYF.

In its sample, this clonotype was seen a few times. The chain links TRBV20-1 to TRBJ1-1; no firm D call. The CDR3 runs 13 residues. Germline CDR1 DFQATT, CDR2 SNEGSKA (reference sequence). V shed 3 bases and J shed 7 bases, with 15 bases lying between them. CDR3 residues: CSASQVVWGEAFF. DNA for the CDR3: TGCAGTGCTAGTCAGGTGGTCTGGGGTGAAGCTTTCTTT.

This clonotype showed up just a few times. This chain uses TRBV3-1 with TRBJ2-7; D may correspond to TRBD1 or TRBD2 (5 bases each). The germline gives CDR1 LGHDT, CDR2 YNNKEL (reference sequence). Trimming took 4 bases from V and 2 from J, leaving 15 bases between them. This CDR3 comprises 15 residues. In DNA, the CDR3 is TGTGCCAGCAGCCGGTACCGGGACCCAACCTACGAGCAGTACTTC. It specifies CASSRYRDPTYEQYF.

This clonotype was seen a handful of times. The rearrangement uses TRBV21-1 and TRBJ1-5; TRBD1, as called in the table, went unchecked against the DNA. TRBV21-1 is described as a pseudogene. The CDR3 sequence is 16 residues long. The CDR3 DNA reads TGTGCCAGCAGCAAAGCCGTGATCCGGGTGGTTCAGCCCCAGCATTTT. The encoded protein is CASSKAVIRVVQPQHF.

The chain joins TRBV11-2 to TRBJ1-2; TRBD1 matches 7 bases. V was clipped by 0 bases and J by 8 bases; unmatched bases: 6. The CDR3 runs 14 residues. Germline values: CDR1 SGHAT, CDR2 FQNNGV. DNA for the CDR3: TGTGCCAGCAGCTTAGACCGGACAGGATCGGGCTACACCTTC. Translating gives CASSLDRTGSGYTF.

The V and J genes are TRBV28 and TRBJ2-3, with TRBD1 matching over 8 bases. The CDR3 length is 14 residues. After removal of 3 bases from V and 6 bases from J, the junction contained 5 bases not matched to a gene. Germline CDR1 MDHEN, CDR2 SYDVKM. This CDR3 reads CASSFSDRGDTQYF. CDR3 coding DNA: TGTGCCAGCAGTTTCTCCGACAGGGGTGATACGCAGTATTTT.

This clonotype turned up a few times. The chain is built from TRBV20-1 and TRBJ2-1; a possible D gene is TRBD2 (5 bases). The CDR3 totals 12 residues. Trimming took off 6 bases at V and 8 bases at J, with 14 bases between the two ends. Germline V gene data show CDR1 as DFQATT and CDR2 as SNEGSKA (reference sequence). Written as DNA, the CDR3 is TGCAGTGCACTGTTCCGGGGTGATGAGCAGTTCTTC. As protein: CSALFRGDEQFF.

In its sample, this clonotype was seen many times. The chain carries TRBV9 and TRBJ2-3; no firm D call. Trimming took 0 bases from V and 0 from J, leaving 11 bases between them. Germline loops: CDR1 SGDLS, CDR2 YYNGEE. The CDR3 consists of 16 residues. CDR3 sequence: CASSVAPAFSTDTQYF. The CDR3, as DNA: TGTGCCAGCAGCGTAGCCCCAGCGTTTAGCACAGATACGCAGTATTTT.

This clonotype showed up many times. The V gene is TRBV9, the J gene TRBJ2-7; D not certain. Trimming stripped 3 bases from V and 2 bases from J, with 15 bases between. From germline, CDR1 is SGDLS and CDR2 YYNGEE. This CDR3 is 15 amino acids long. CDR3 residues: CASSADVSRAYEQYF. The CDR3 DNA is TGTGCCAGCAGCGCGGACGTCAGCCGGGCCTACGAGCAGTACTTC.

In its sample, this clonotype was seen many times. CDR3 loop: CASSGDTYSPLHF. As DNA, the CDR3 is TGTGCCAGCAGTGGGGACACATATTCACCCCTCCACTTT. The chain links TRBV2 to TRBJ1-6; D perhaps matches TRBD1 (6 bases). Trimming left V 4 bases short and J 8 bases short, with 9 bases between. Germline values: CDR1 SNHLY, CDR2 FYNNEI. The CDR3 contains 13 residues.

This clonotype occurred many times. CDR3: CASRAQNTGELFF. For the CDR3, the DNA is TGTGCCAGCAGAGCCCAAAACACCGGGGAGCTGTTTTTT. This sequence joins TRBV6-2 or TRBV6-3 and TRBJ2-2; no clear D. CDR3 length: 13 residues. CDR1 is MNHEY, CDR2 SVGEGT, per germline. Trimming left V 6 bases short and J 2 bases short, with 7 bases between.